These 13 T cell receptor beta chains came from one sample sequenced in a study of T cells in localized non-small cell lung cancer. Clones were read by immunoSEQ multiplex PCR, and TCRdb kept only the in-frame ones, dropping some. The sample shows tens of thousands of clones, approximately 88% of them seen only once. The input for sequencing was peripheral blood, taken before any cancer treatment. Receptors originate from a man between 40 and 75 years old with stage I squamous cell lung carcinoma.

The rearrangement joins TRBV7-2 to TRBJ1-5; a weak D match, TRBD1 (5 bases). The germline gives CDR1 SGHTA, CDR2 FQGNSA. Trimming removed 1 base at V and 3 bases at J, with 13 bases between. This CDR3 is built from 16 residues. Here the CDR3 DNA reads TGTGCCAGCAGCTTAGGAGGGGCGGGTACCAATCAGCCCCAGCATTTT. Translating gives CASSLGGAGTNQPQHF.

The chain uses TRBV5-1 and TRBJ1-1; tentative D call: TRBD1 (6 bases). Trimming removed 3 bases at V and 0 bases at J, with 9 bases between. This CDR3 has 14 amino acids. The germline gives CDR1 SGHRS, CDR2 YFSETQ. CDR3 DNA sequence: TGCGCCAGCAGCTCAGGGGTAATGAACACTGAAGCTTTCTTT. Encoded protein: CASSSGVMNTEAFF.

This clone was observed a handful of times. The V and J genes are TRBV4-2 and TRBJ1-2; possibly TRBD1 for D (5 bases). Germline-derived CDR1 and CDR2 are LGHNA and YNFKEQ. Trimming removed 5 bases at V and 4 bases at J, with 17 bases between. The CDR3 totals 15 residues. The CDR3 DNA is TGTGCCAGCAGCTTAGGGCGTATGGGGGGCTATGGCTACACCTTC. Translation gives CASSLGRMGGYGYTF.

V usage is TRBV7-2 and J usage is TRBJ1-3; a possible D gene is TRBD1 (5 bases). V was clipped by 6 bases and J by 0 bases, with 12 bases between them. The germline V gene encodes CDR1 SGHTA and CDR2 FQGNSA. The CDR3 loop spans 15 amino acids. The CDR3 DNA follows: TGTGCCAGCAGTCCAGGGTCGGGCTCTGGAAACACCATATATTTT. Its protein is CASSPGSGSGNTIYF.

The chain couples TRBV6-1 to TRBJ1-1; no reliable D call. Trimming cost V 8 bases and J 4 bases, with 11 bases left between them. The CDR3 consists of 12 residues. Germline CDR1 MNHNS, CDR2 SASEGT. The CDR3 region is CASLVRVTEAFF. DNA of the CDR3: TGTGCCAGCTTAGTCCGAGTCACTGAAGCTTTCTTT.

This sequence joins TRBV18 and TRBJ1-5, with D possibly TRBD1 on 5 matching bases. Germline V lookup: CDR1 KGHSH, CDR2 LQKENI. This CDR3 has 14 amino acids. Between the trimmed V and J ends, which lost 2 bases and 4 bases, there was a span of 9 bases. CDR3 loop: CASSPGTANQPQHF. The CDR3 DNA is TGTGCCAGCTCACCAGGGACGGCAAATCAGCCCCAGCATTTT.

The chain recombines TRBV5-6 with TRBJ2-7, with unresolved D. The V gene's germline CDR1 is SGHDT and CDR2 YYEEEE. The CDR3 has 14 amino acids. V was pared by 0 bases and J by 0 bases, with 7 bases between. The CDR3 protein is CASSLETNSYEQYF. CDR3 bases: TGTGCCAGCAGCTTGGAGACAAACTCCTACGAGCAGTACTTC.

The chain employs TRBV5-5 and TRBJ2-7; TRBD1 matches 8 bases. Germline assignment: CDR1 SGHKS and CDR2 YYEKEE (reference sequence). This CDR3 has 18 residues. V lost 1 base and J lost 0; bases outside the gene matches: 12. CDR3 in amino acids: CASSLSVTGGTFSYEQYF. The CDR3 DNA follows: TGTGCCAGCAGCTTGTCCGTTACAGGGGGGACATTCTCCTACGAGCAGTACTTC.

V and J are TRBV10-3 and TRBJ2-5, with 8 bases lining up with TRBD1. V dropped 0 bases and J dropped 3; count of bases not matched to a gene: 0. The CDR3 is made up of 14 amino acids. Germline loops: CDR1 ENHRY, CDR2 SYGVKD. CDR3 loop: CAISESTGEETQYF. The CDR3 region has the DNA TGTGCCATCAGTGAGTCGACAGGGGAAGAGACCCAGTACTTC.

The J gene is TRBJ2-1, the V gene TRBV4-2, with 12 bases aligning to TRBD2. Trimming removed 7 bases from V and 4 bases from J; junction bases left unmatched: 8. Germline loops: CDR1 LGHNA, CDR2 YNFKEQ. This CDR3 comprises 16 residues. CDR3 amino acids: CASTSLLAGGYNEQFF. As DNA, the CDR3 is TGTGCCAGCACCTCGTTACTAGCGGGAGGATACAATGAGCAGTTCTTC.

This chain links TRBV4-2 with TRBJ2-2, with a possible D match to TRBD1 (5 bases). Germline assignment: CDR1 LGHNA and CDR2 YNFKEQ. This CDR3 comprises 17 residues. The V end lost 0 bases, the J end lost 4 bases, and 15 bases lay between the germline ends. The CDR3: CASSQELAQDGTGELFF. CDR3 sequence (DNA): TGTGCCAGCAGCCAAGAGTTGGCACAGGACGGCACCGGGGAGCTGTTTTTT.

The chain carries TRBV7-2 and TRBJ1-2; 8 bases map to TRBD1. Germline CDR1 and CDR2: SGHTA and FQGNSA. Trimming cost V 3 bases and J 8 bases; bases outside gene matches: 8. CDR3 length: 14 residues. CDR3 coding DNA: TGTGCCAGCAGCTTGAGGGGGACAGGAGGAGGCTACACCTTC. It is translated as CASSLRGTGGGYTF.

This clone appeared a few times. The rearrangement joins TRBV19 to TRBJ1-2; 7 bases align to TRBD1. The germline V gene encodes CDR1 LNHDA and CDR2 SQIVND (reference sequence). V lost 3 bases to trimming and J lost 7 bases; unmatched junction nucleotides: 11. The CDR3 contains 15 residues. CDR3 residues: CASSIPTGARGGYTF. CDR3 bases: TGTGCCAGTAGTATTCCTACAGGGGCGCGGGGTGGCTACACCTTC.